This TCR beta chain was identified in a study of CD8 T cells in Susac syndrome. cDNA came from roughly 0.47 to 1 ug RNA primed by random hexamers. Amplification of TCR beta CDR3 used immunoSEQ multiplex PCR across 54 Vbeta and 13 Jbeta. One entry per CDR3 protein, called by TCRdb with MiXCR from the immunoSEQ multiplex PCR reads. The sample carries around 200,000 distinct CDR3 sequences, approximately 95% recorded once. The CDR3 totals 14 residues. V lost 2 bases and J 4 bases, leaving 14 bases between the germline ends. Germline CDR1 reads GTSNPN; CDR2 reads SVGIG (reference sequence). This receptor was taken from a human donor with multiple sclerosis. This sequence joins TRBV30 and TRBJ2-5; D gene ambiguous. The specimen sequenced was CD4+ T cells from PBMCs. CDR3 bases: TGTGCCTGGAGTCCACGAGGAGCCCCAGAGACCCAGTACTTC. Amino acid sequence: CAWSPRGAPETQYF.